This TCR beta chain was retrieved from a study of memory CD4+ T cells and cytomegalovirus serostatus. On the study more broadly: Of the healthy Belgian adults, 8 to 10 were CMV seropositive and about two dozen seronegative.

The sort gate was single viable CD3+CD4+CD8-CD45RO+ cells for memory CD4+ T cells. Serostatus was set by detecting CMV pp150, pp28, p38, p52 IgG. Points on this clone: Its antigen is unidentified.

Trimming removed 0 bases from V and 4 bases from J, with 12 bases in between. The CDR3 covers 15 residues. The germline V gene has CDR1 MRHNA and CDR2 SNTAGT. Generated by immunoSEQ multiplex PCR, the TCRdb table keeps only in-frame clones and is missing some. The top ten hold 1% to 1.2% of the sample, which has around 50,000 clones, 80% to 85% seen once. Whole-study results and caveats: Of roughly 180 reported CMV TCRbeta sequences, 60 to 85 were found in memory CD4+ repertoires.

The sequencing input was memory CD4+ T cells from blood. This receptor was identified in an adult in good health and CMV-seronegative. This chain joins TRBV6-4 and TRBJ1-1; possible D gene TRBD1, 5 bases. The CDR3 sequence is CASSDSSLGGTEAFF. Written as DNA, the CDR3 is TGTGCCAGCAGTGACTCGAGTTTGGGGGGCACTGAAGCTTTCTTT.